Listed below are T cell receptor beta chains from one sample, sequenced in a study of blood T cells in healthy people across ages. TCRdb redid the calling of the 5' RACE reads with MiXCR, one entry per CDR3 protein. The sample carries around 1,000,000 distinct CDR3 sequences, 30% to 40% recorded once. The source material was blood. The source is a man aged 18 to 35 in good health. Each CDR3 is given with its conserved first and last residue. Each record gives: D gene, V gene, clone size, J gene, CDR3 DNA, CDR3 protein. A D gene is named only where the DNA matches it firmly. The size field is filled for only some rows; it gives once, few, many or a size class.

D: NA; V: TRBV5-1; size: NA; J: TRBJ1-1; DNA: TGCGCCAGCAAACCAACAGGGAGGAACACTGAAGCTTTCTTT; CDR3: CASKPTGRNTEAFF
D: NA; V: TRBV4-1; size: NA; J: TRBJ1-2; DNA: TGCGCCAGCAGCCAAGATCGATTCCCACAGGGCGGTGGCTACACCTTC; CDR3: CASSQDRFPQGGGYTF
D: NA; V: TRBV7-9; size: few; J: TRBJ1-4; DNA: TGTGCCAGCAGCTTGGGGCAGCATAATGAAAAACTGTTTTTT; CDR3: CASSLGQHNEKLFF
D: NA; V: TRBV4-3; size: NA; J: TRBJ2-2; DNA: TGCGCCAGCAGCCATATCGGACAGATGGACACCGGGGAGCTGTTTTTT; CDR3: CASSHIGQMDTGELFF
D: NA; V: TRBV4-2; size: NA; J: TRBJ1-1; DNA: TGTGCCAGCAGCCAGGACCGAGACAGAGGCACTGAAGCTTTCTTT; CDR3: CASSQDRDRGTEAFF
D: TRBD2; V: TRBV6-5; size: NA; J: TRBJ2-1; DNA: TGTGCCAGCAGCCGGACCGGGACTAGCGGGGCGTATGAGCAGTTCTTC; CDR3: CASSRTGTSGAYEQFF
D: TRBD1; V: TRBV20-1; size: NA; J: TRBJ2-1; DNA: TGCAGTGCGACCGGGACAGAGATATACAATGAGCAGTTCTTC; CDR3: CSATGTEIYNEQFF
D: NA; V: TRBV6-5; size: NA; J: TRBJ2-7; DNA: TGTGCCAGCAGTAAGGGTGTCGGGCTAGCGAGCTACGAGCAGTACTTC; CDR3: CASSKGVGLASYEQYF
D: TRBD1; V: TRBV9; size: NA; J: TRBJ1-3; DNA: TGTGCCAGCAGCACTCGGACAGGGCACTCTGGAAACACCATATATTTT; CDR3: CASSTRTGHSGNTIYF
D: NA; V: TRBV7-6; size: few; J: TRBJ1-1; DNA: TGTGCCAGCAGCCCGAATTGGGCAGCAAACACTGAAGCTTTCTTT; CDR3: CASSPNWAANTEAFF
D: TRBD2; V: TRBV7-8; size: NA; J: TRBJ2-3; DNA: TGTGCCAGCACGGCTAGCGGGGGCCTAGATACGCAGTATTTT; CDR3: CASTASGGLDTQYF
D: NA; V: TRBV28; size: NA; J: TRBJ1-2; DNA: TGTGCCAGCCTTGGGACTCCTGGCTACACCTTC; CDR3: CASLGTPGYTF
D: NA; V: TRBV5-6; size: many; J: TRBJ1-2; DNA: TGTGCCAGCAGCTTGGGGCAGGGGACCTATGGCTACACCTTC; CDR3: CASSLGQGTYGYTF
D: TRBD2; V: TRBV4-2; size: NA; J: TRBJ2-1; DNA: TGTGCCAGCAGCCAAGATGTCGGGGGGGGGTACAATGAGCAGTTCTTC; CDR3: CASSQDVGGGYNEQFF
D: NA; V: TRBV2; size: few; J: TRBJ1-2; DNA: TGTGCCAGCAGTGCCAGGACAGTCTATGGCTACACCTTC; CDR3: CASSARTVYGYTF
D: TRBD1; V: TRBV4-3; size: NA; J: TRBJ1-1; DNA: TGCGCCAGCAGCCCCGAAAACACGGGACAGCAGAACACTGAAGCTTTCTTT; CDR3: CASSPENTGQQNTEAFF
D: NA; V: TRBV3-1; size: NA; J: TRBJ2-7; DNA: TGTGCCAGCAGCCTAGTGGAGCCCAATGAGCAGTACTTC; CDR3: CASSLVEPNEQYF
D: NA; V: TRBV7-2; size: few; J: TRBJ2-1; DNA: TGTGCCAGCGGCAAACGGCAGACGCTTTTATTTGAGCAGTTCTTC; CDR3: CASGKRQTLLFEQFF
D: NA; V: TRBV7-2; size: many; J: TRBJ1-2; DNA: TGTGCCAGCAGCGCAGACCCTAACTATGGCTACACCTTC; CDR3: CASSADPNYGYTF
D: NA; V: TRBV6-2/TRBV6-3; size: NA; J: TRBJ2-4; DNA: TGTGCCAGCAGTTACAGAAGGGGCGACATCTTAGCCAAAAACATTCAGTACTTC; CDR3: CASSYRRGDILAKNIQYF
D: NA; V: TRBV7-2; size: NA; J: TRBJ1-6; DNA: TGTGCCAGCAGCGTCTCCTGGGGGAATTCACCCCTCCACTTT; CDR3: CASSVSWGNSPLHF
D: TRBD1; V: TRBV7-2; size: few; J: TRBJ2-1; DNA: TGTGCCAGCAGCTCCTTATTTTTGGGACAGTTCCTTGGCAATGAGCAGTTCTTC; CDR3: CASSSLFLGQFLGNEQFF
D: TRBD1; V: TRBV7-9; size: few; J: TRBJ1-6; DNA: TGTGCCAGCAGACCACACAGGGGGCTTTCCTATAATTCACCCCTCCACTTT; CDR3: CASRPHRGLSYNSPLHF
D: NA; V: TRBV5-5; size: NA; J: TRBJ1-6; DNA: TGTGCCAGCAGCTTGGTCCCCTTGTCTAGCCGGGGCTCCTATAATTCACCCCTCCACTTT; CDR3: CASSLVPLSSRGSYNSPLHF
D: TRBD1; V: TRBV28; size: NA; J: TRBJ1-6; DNA: TGTGCCAGCAGTTCTACAGGGGAGGTGGGCCGGGTGGGCCTCCACTTT; CDR3: CASSSTGEVGRVGLHF
D: NA; V: TRBV6-5; size: NA; J: TRBJ2-5; DNA: TGTGCCAGCATTGGCAGGCGGAAGACCCAGTACTTC; CDR3: CASIGRRKTQYF
D: NA; V: TRBV5-1; size: NA; J: TRBJ2-5; DNA: TGCGCCAGCCGGAGTTTGGAAGTTTTAGAGACCCAGTACTTC; CDR3: CASRSLEVLETQYF
D: NA; V: TRBV6-5; size: NA; J: TRBJ1-2; DNA: TGTGCCAGCAGTTACTCGGACCCGGTTGGATACACCTTC; CDR3: CASSYSDPVGYTF
D: NA; V: TRBV3-1; size: NA; J: TRBJ2-7; DNA: TGTGCCAGCAGCCAAGTGGGGGGATTAAGCGAGCAGTACTTC; CDR3: CASSQVGGLSEQYF
D: NA; V: TRBV20-1; size: NA; J: TRBJ2-5; DNA: TGCAGTACCACCGACGCCTGGTCCAATGAGCAGTACTTC; CDR3: CSTTDAWSNEQYF
D: NA; V: TRBV12-3/TRBV12-4; size: once; J: TRBJ1-5; DNA: TGTGCCAGCAGTTTAGACACGGGGGGCAATCAGCCCCAGCATTTT; CDR3: CASSLDTGGNQPQHF
D: NA; V: TRBV10-3; size: NA; J: TRBJ2-3; DNA: TGTGCCACCTTCCCAGGGACGGGCACAGATACGCAGTATTTT; CDR3: CATFPGTGTDTQYF
D: NA; V: TRBV20-1; size: few; J: TRBJ1-4; DNA: TGCAGTGCTAGAGATTTGGCTGGAGAAAAACTGTTTTTT; CDR3: CSARDLAGEKLFF
D: TRBD2; V: TRBV7-2; size: NA; J: TRBJ2-3; DNA: TGTGCCAGCAGCAAGGGAGGGGATAAGGGAGATACGCAGTATTTT; CDR3: CASSKGGDKGDTQYF
D: NA; V: TRBV28; size: few; J: TRBJ2-7; DNA: TGTGCCAGCAGTTCGTCTACCCCTCGCGTCTACGAGCAGTACTTC; CDR3: CASSSSTPRVYEQYF
D: TRBD2; V: TRBV6-2/TRBV6-3; size: NA; J: TRBJ2-3; DNA: TGTGCCAGCAGTCTACTAGCGGGGGGCCGGTTTTCTAGCACAGATACGCAGTATTTT; CDR3: CASSLLAGGRFSSTDTQYF
D: NA; V: TRBV11-2; size: NA; J: TRBJ2-5; DNA: TGTGCCAGCAGCTTAGATGTAGAAGAGACCCAGTACTTC; CDR3: CASSLDVEETQYF
D: NA; V: TRBV6-2/TRBV6-3; size: NA; J: TRBJ1-2; DNA: TGTGCCAGCAGTACAACCCTGACATTGGATGGCTACACCTTC; CDR3: CASSTTLTLDGYTF
D: NA; V: TRBV2; size: few; J: TRBJ2-1; DNA: TGTGCCAGCAGTGAGGGGACACGCTCCTACAATGAGCAGTTCTTC; CDR3: CASSEGTRSYNEQFF
D: NA; V: TRBV6-1; size: NA; J: TRBJ1-5; DNA: TGTGCCGTCGCCGGGACACCGTGGGATCAGCCCCAGCATTTT; CDR3: CAVAGTPWDQPQHF
D: NA; V: TRBV5-1; size: NA; J: TRBJ2-7; DNA: TGCGCCAGCAGCTTGGAGGGCCTTCGCAATGAGCAGTACTTC; CDR3: CASSLEGLRNEQYF
D: NA; V: TRBV30; size: NA; J: TRBJ1-1; DNA: TGTGCCTGGAGTGTTGGACAGATGAACACTGAAGCTTTCTTT; CDR3: CAWSVGQMNTEAFF
D: TRBD1; V: TRBV6-2/TRBV6-3; size: few; J: TRBJ2-3; DNA: TGTGCCAGCAGTTACGCCCGGGACAGGAGAACAGATACGCAGTATTTT; CDR3: CASSYARDRRTDTQYF
D: NA; V: TRBV27; size: NA; J: TRBJ1-6; DNA: TGTGCCAGCAGTCCCCGACAGAGCTCCTATAATTCACCCCTCCACTTT; CDR3: CASSPRQSSYNSPLHF
D: NA; V: TRBV30; size: NA; J: TRBJ2-1; DNA: TGTGCCTGGAGTGTAAGGCTTACACGGGATGAGCAGTTCTTC; CDR3: CAWSVRLTRDEQFF
D: NA; V: TRBV29-1; size: NA; J: TRBJ1-5; DNA: TGCAGCGTCGGAATCTCTAGCAATCAGCCCCAGCATTTT; CDR3: CSVGISSNQPQHF
D: NA; V: TRBV6-2/TRBV6-3; size: NA; J: TRBJ2-7; DNA: TGTGCCAGCAGCAAGCAGATCTCCTACGAGCAGTACTTC; CDR3: CASSKQISYEQYF
D: NA; V: TRBV7-7; size: few; J: TRBJ2-7; DNA: TGTGCTAGCAGCTTAGACAGTTTAGGCGAGCAGTACTTC; CDR3: CASSLDSLGEQYF
D: NA; V: TRBV28; size: NA; J: TRBJ1-4; DNA: TGTGCCAGCAGTTCCGGGGTTAATGAAAAACTGTTTTTT; CDR3: CASSSGVNEKLFF
D: NA; V: TRBV25-1; size: few; J: TRBJ1-2; DNA: TGTGCCACCGAGGGAACGGGTCTCTATGGCTACACCTTC; CDR3: CATEGTGLYGYTF
D: TRBD1; V: TRBV7-9; size: NA; J: TRBJ2-1; DNA: TGTGCCACCTCAAGGCGGGACAGGGATTTGCACAATGAGCAGTTCTTC; CDR3: CATSRRDRDLHNEQFF
D: NA; V: TRBV20-1; size: NA; J: TRBJ2-7; DNA: TGCAGTGCTAGAGATGTTGGTGTGGTCTACGAGCAGTACTTC; CDR3: CSARDVGVVYEQYF
D: NA; V: TRBV27; size: NA; J: TRBJ1-5; DNA: TGTGCCAGCAGTTTATTCAGGGCCGGTGGGCCCCAGCATTTT; CDR3: CASSLFRAGGPQHF
D: NA; V: TRBV6-2/TRBV6-3; size: once; J: TRBJ2-2; DNA: TGTGCCAGCAGTTACTCTAACGGGGAGCTGTTTTTT; CDR3: CASSYSNGELFF